This T cell receptor (beta chain) was profiled in a study of T cell clonotyping in hematopoietic cell transplantation. Note on this clone: Antigen: not known.

Germline V gives CDR1 MNHEY, CDR2 SVGAGI. CDR3 length: 12 amino acids. V dropped 6 bases and J dropped 9 bases, with 13 bases sitting between them. Study-level findings and limits: Broader posttransplant TCR repertoire diversity was predicted by graft donor and pretransplant recipient Inverse Simpson Index values. No sorting was done, leaving CD4 and CD8 contributions mixed.

Measured with immunoSEQ multiplex PCR; TCRdb has only the in-frame clones, and not every one. This table has under 6,000 clones, 90% to 95% appearing once. The receptor was isolated from a male patient between 60 and 69 years old who had an allogeneic stem cell transplant from a related donor, so the T cells may come from the graft donor. Some clones in this sample may be carry-over from other donors' samples. The sequenced sample was PBMCs, obtained 180 days after allogeneic stem cell transplant. This chain links TRBV6-5 with TRBJ2-3; a weak D match, TRBD2 (6 bases). The CDR3: CASRGGGRTQYF. The CDR3 bases are TGTGCCAGCAGGGGGGGTGGGAGGACGCAGTATTTT.